A single sample gave rise to the 10 T cell receptor beta chains below, sequenced in a study of naive and memory T cell subsets. An oligonucleotide containing a UMI was ligated to the 3' end of TCR cDNA. Four PCR rounds used nested alpha and beta constant region primers plus the SP2 primer. MiXCR was run by TCRdb on the 5' RACE reads, yielding one entry per CDR3 protein. The repertoire holds about 62,000 distinct CDR3 sequences, with under 10% as singletons. The receptors come from a female donor in good health.

This clonotype came up a few times. J is TRBJ2-2 and V is TRBV19, with unresolved D. This CDR3 has 14 amino acids. Trimming cost V 7 bases and J 5 bases, with 14 bases left between them. Germline assignment: CDR1 LNHDA and CDR2 SQIVND (reference sequence). The chain's CDR3 is CASTGAQRTGELFF. In nucleotides, the CDR3 is TGTGCCAGTACCGGCGCCCAAAGGACCGGGGAGCTGTTTTTT.

This clonotype was detected many times. The V and J genes are TRBV12-3 or TRBV12-4 and TRBJ1-2, with D possibly TRBD1 on 5 matching bases. The CDR3 runs to 15 residues. Trimming stripped 8 bases from V and 4 bases from J, with 20 bases between. In DNA, the CDR3 is TGTGCCAGCCTCCGAGGGGCCGGGTCTTTCTATGGCTACACCTTC. Its protein product is CASLRGAGSFYGYTF.

V is TRBV5-4 and J is TRBJ2-1; D uncertain. V lost 6 bases and J 2 bases, leaving 15 bases between the germline ends. CDR1 is SGHNT and CDR2 is YYREEE in the germline V gene (reference sequence). The length of the CDR3 is 15 residues. The CDR3 sequence is CASTTQNLPYNEQFF. Written as DNA, the CDR3 is TGTGCCAGCACCACACAGAACCTCCCCTACAATGAGCAGTTCTTC.

V gene TRBV11-1 combines with J gene TRBJ2-7, with D tentatively TRBD2 (6 bases). The CDR3 contains 17 residues. Trimming shortened V by 5 bases and J by 1 base, and 21 bases separated the two germline ends. The germline V gene has CDR1 SGHAT and CDR2 FQDESV (reference sequence). The CDR3 protein is CASSIGFSGTLSYEQYF. CDR3 DNA sequence: TGTGCCAGCAGCATAGGATTTAGCGGCACCCTGTCCTACGAGCAGTACTTC.

Comment on this clonotype: The germline gene is not matched at one end of the junction; a read error may be the cause. The rearrangement links TRBV28 to TRBJ1-1; D may be TRBD1 (6 bases). This CDR3 contains 13 residues. Germline V gene lookup returns CDR1 MDHEN and CDR2 SYDVKM. The CDR3 DNA is TGTGCCAGCAGTCTATGGACAGTGACTGAAGCTTTCTTT. Amino acid sequence: CASSLWTVTEAFF.

This sequence joins TRBV28 and TRBJ1-2; 12 bases align to TRBD1. The germline gives CDR1 MDHEN, CDR2 SYDVKM. The CDR3 sequence is 15 residues long. The V and J ends lost 2 bases and 8 bases, in that order; junction bases with no gene match: 6. CDR3 DNA sequence: TGTGCCAGCAGTTTAGGGGGACAGGGGGCGAGAGGCTACACCTTC. Amino acids: CASSLGGQGARGYTF.

The chain links TRBV14 to TRBJ2-5; D not resolved. Trimming pared 1 base from V and 7 bases from J, leaving 10 bases between. Germline CDR1 reads SGHDN; CDR2 reads FVKESK. This CDR3 has 13 residues. CDR3 bases: TGTGCCAGCAGCCAAGTTTACCGAGGGACCCAGTACTTC. This codes for CASSQVYRGTQYF.

At least ten counts were recorded for this clonotype. The chain is built from TRBV27 and TRBJ1-2; unclear D gene. V shed 4 bases and J shed 4 bases, with 16 bases lying between them. This CDR3 has 15 amino acids. CDR1 and CDR2 (germline): MNHEY, SMNVEV (reference sequence). CDR3 loop: CASSSPRRGVYGYTF. CDR3 nucleotides: TGTGCCAGCAGTTCCCCCCGCCGCGGGGTCTATGGCTACACCTTC.

This clonotype has only a few counts. The chain combines TRBV11-2 with TRBJ2-2; 8 positions match TRBD2. Looked up from germline, CDR1 is SGHAT and CDR2 is FQNNGV. This CDR3 has 15 residues. V gave up 5 bases and J gave up 4 bases; unmatched junction bases: 6. The CDR3 spells CASSTIAGPTGELFF. CDR3 bases: TGTGCCAGCAGCACCATAGCGGGGCCCACCGGGGAGCTGTTTTTT. Full variable domain (rest looked up from reference TRBV11-2 and TRBJ2-2): EAGVAQSPRYKIIEKRQSVAFWCNPISGHATLYWYQQILGQGPKLLIQFQNNGVVDDSQLPKDRFSAERLKGVDSTLKIQPAKLEDSAVYLCASSTIAGPTGELFFGEGSRLTVL.

There are a few counts of this clonotype. This rearrangement joins TRBV12-3 or TRBV12-4 to TRBJ1-1; D is undetermined. Trimming left V 7 bases short and J 2 bases short, with 17 bases between. CDR3 length: 15 residues. The CDR3 region is CASKERNSLNTEAFF. In DNA, the CDR3 is TGTGCCAGCAAGGAGCGGAACTCGCTAAACACTGAAGCTTTCTTT.